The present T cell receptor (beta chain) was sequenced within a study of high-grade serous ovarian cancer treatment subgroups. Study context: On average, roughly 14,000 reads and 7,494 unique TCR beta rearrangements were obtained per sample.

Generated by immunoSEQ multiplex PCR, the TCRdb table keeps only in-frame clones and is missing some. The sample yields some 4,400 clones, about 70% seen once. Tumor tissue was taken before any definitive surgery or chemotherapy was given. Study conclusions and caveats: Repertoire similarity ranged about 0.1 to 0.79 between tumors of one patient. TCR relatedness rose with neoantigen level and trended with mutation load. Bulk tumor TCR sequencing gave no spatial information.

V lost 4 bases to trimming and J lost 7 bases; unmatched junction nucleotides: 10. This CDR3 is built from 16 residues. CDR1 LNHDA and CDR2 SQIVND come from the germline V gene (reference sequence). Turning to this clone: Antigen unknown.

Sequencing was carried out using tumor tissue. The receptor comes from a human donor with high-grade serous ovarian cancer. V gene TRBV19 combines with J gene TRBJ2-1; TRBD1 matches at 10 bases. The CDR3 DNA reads TGTGCCAGTAGTAAGACCGGGACAGGGGTATCAAATGAGCAGTTCTTC. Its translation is CASSKTGTGVSNEQFF.